Listed below are T cell receptor beta chains from one sample, sequenced in a study of glioma-infiltrating T cells. One entry per CDR3 protein, called by TCRdb with MiXCR from the multiplex PCR reads. The sample has about 210,000 distinct CDR3 sequences; 30% to 40% are singletons. The sequencing sample was made of glioma tissue, nonneoplastic brain tissue, or PBMCs (not recorded which). The receptors derive from a human donor with low-grade glioma or glioblastoma, undergoing nonglioma brain surgery, or in good health (not recorded which). Both conserved end residues are part of each CDR3. D genes are given only for firm matches. Expanded clones are given a class, and other clones once, few, many or no size at all.

CDR3aa | CDR3nt | d_gene | abundance | j_gene | v_gene
CASSDLAGVNEQFF | TGTGCCAGCAGTGACCTAGCGGGAGTTAATGAGCAGTTCTTC | TRBD2 | NA | TRBJ2-1 | TRBV6-4
CASSLEAGMNTEAFF | TGTGCCAGCAGCTTAGAAGCAGGGATGAACACTGAAGCTTTCTTT | NA | many | TRBJ1-1 | TRBV7-9
CASSLGGKEQFF | TGTGCCAGCAGCTTAGGTGGGAAAGAGCAGTTCTTC | NA | few | TRBJ2-1 | TRBV7-3
CASTHTPGGEYGYTF | TGTGCCAGTACCCATACACCCGGGGGCGAATATGGCTACACCTTC | NA | many | TRBJ1-2 | TRBV19
CASSVSRGSYADTQYF | TGTGCCAGCAGCGTTTCTAGAGGGAGTTACGCAGATACGCAGTATTTT | NA | once | TRBJ2-3 | TRBV6-2/TRBV6-3
CSAMRGRQDSYEQYF | TGCAGTGCGATGCGAGGTCGACAGGATTCCTACGAGCAGTACTTC | NA | many | TRBJ2-7 | TRBV20-1
CASSSGQGRHRDTEAFF | TGTGCCAGCAGCTCCGGACAGGGGCGACACCGGGACACTGAAGCTTTCTTT | TRBD1 | many | TRBJ1-1 | TRBV5-6
CASSVQSGAYEQYF | TGTGCCAGCAGTGTACAAAGCGGCGCCTACGAGCAGTACTTC | NA | few | TRBJ2-7 | TRBV2
CASSKEAGQETQYF | TGCGCCAGCAGCAAGGAGGCGGGACAAGAGACCCAGTACTTC | NA | many | TRBJ2-5 | TRBV4-3
CASRGGATNEKLFF | TGTGCCAGTCGTGGAGGGGCAACTAATGAAAAACTGTTTTTT | NA | many | TRBJ1-4 | TRBV27
CACIRGTERHF | TGTGCCTGCATCCGTGGAACTGAGAGGCACTTC | NA | NA | TRBJ2-4 | TRBV6-5
CASSPPHVSSANTIYF | TGTGCCAGCTCACCACCCCACGTCAGCTCTGCAAACACCATATATTTT | NA | NA | TRBJ1-3 | TRBV18
CASSPSSPRSNEQFF | TGCGCCAGCAGCCCTTCGAGCCCGAGGAGCAATGAGCAGTTCTTC | NA | NA | TRBJ2-1 | TRBV5-1
CASSFPSGRGNEQFF | TGTGCCAGCAGTTTTCCTAGCGGGAGAGGGAATGAGCAGTTCTTC | TRBD2 | few | TRBJ2-1 | TRBV12-3/TRBV12-4
CASSQGGETYEQYF | TGTGCCAGCAGCCAAGGGGGAGAAACCTACGAGCAGTACTTC | NA | many | TRBJ2-7 | TRBV4-2
CSAYTGQGSKNEQFF | TGCAGTGCTTACACGGGACAGGGGAGTAAAAATGAGCAGTTCTTC | TRBD1 | many | TRBJ2-1 | TRBV20-1
CASSQAQGGFDEQFF | TGCGCCAGCAGCCAGGCGCAGGGGGGATTTGATGAGCAGTTCTTC | NA | many | TRBJ2-1 | TRBV4-1
CASTDRGLAGDRHEQYF | TGTGCCAGCACCGATCGGGGACTAGCGGGAGACCGCCACGAGCAGTACTTC | TRBD2 | few | TRBJ2-7 | TRBV28